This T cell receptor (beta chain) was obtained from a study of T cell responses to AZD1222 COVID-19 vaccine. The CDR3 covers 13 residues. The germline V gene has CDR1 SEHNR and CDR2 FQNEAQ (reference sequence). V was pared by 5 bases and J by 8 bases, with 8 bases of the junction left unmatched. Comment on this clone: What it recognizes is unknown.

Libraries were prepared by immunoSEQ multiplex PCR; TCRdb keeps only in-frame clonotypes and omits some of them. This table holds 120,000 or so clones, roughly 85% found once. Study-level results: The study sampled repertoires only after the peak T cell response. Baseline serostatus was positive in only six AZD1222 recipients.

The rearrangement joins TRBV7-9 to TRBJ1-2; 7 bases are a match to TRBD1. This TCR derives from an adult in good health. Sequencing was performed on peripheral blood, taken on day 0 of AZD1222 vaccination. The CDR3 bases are TGTGCCAGCAGCCCAGGACAGGTCCGGGGCTACACCTTC. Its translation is CASSPGQVRGYTF.